The rows below give T cell receptor beta chains drawn from one sample of a study of beta chain features in type 1 diabetes. Libraries were prepared by immunoSEQ multiplex PCR; TCRdb keeps only in-frame clonotypes and omits some of them. The table includes roughly 150,000 clones, over 7.5% detected once. Sequences were obtained from central memory CD4+ T cells from blood. The receptor source for this set is a young man in good health. Both conserved end residues are part of each CDR3. The D gene is left open where the match is weak. A clone size is listed for some rows: how often the clone was seen (once, few, many), or a class if it is expanded.

few,TRBJ2-4,TRBV19,TRBD2,16,TGTGCCAGTAGTTTCGGACTAGCTGTAGCCAAAAACATTCAGTACTTC,CASSFGLAVAKNIQYF
-,TRBJ1-2,TRBV9,-,14,TGTGCCAGCAGCTCTCATCGGGCCCGGGGGGGCTACACCTTC,CASSSHRARGGYTF
-,TRBJ2-1,TRBV7-6,TRBD2,16,TGTGCCAGCAGCTCAATCCTAGCGGGGTCATACAATGAGCAGTTCTTC,CASSSILAGSYNEQFF
-,TRBJ1-4,TRBV6-5,-,13,TGTGCCGGTGGCGGGGTAGGTGGAGAAAAACTGTTTTTT,CAGGGVGGEKLFF
few,TRBJ2-7,TRBV9,TRBD2,15,TGTGCCAGCAGCGTCGGACTAGCGGAGACCTACGAGCAGTACTTC,CASSVGLAETYEQYF
few,TRBJ1-5,TRBV19,TRBD1,14,TGTGCCAGTAGTATACGGACAGGGATTCAGCCCCAGCATTTT,CASSIRTGIQPQHF
many,TRBJ2-3,TRBV29-1,TRBD2,14,TGCAGCGCCGGGGGACTAGCGGGATCAGATACGCAGTATTTT,CSAGGLAGSDTQYF
-,TRBJ2-3,TRBV5-4,-,13,TGTGCCAGCCGAGGGGGAAGCACAGATACGCAGTATTTT,CASRGGSTDTQYF
few,TRBJ2-5,TRBV7-3,-,15,TGTGCCAGCAGCTTAGCGGGGTTGTACCAAGAGACCCAGTACTTC,CASSLAGLYQETQYF
-,TRBJ2-5,TRBV5-1,-,15,TGCGCCAGCAGCTCCGATCTCGGGATCTGGGAGACCCAGTACTTC,CASSSDLGIWETQYF
few,TRBJ1-1,TRBV28,TRBD1,13,TGTGCCAGCAGTGCCCACAGGGGAACTGAAGCTTTCTTT,CASSAHRGTEAFF
-,TRBJ1-5,TRBV6-1,TRBD1,15,TGTGCCACCATACTCGGACAGGGGAGCAATCAGCCCCAGCATTTT,CATILGQGSNQPQHF
-,TRBJ2-1,TRBV7-2,-,15,TGTGCCAGCTCCCGCACCGGGACATTAGCCAATGAGCAGTTCTTC,CASSRTGTLANEQFF
few,TRBJ1-6,TRBV4-2,-,15,TGTGCCAGCAGCCAAGCTTGGCAGTCAAATTCACCCCTCCACTTT,CASSQAWQSNSPLHF
few,TRBJ2-7,TRBV7-2,TRBD2,14,TGTGCCAGCAGCAAAGCGGGAGGGCCAGTTGAGCAGTACTTC,CASSKAGGPVEQYF
few,TRBJ2-7,TRBV9,TRBD1,14,TGTGCCAGCAGCACCGGGACAGGGCGCTACGAGCAGTACTTC,CASSTGTGRYEQYF
few,TRBJ1-2,TRBV4-3,-,16,TGCGCCAGCAGCCAAGATCTCCGGTCCCGGGGCTATGGCTACACCTTC,CASSQDLRSRGYGYTF
-,TRBJ2-7,TRBV6-6,TRBD1,13,TGTGCCAGCAGCCGGGGACAGTTTTACGAGCAGTACTTC,CASSRGQFYEQYF
-,TRBJ2-5,TRBV7-3,TRBD1,17,TGTGCCAGCAGCTCAGCTAGGACAGGGACTTACCAAGAGACCCAGTACTTC,CASSSARTGTYQETQYF
few,TRBJ2-1,TRBV9,-,16,TGTGCCAGCAGCGCTTGGGGGGACAGAGGCCTCAATGAGCAGTTCTTC,CASSAWGDRGLNEQFF
-,TRBJ2-3,TRBV28,TRBD1,14,TGTGCCAGCAGTCTTGGGACAGGGTTTGGTACGCAGTATTTT,CASSLGTGFGTQYF
-,TRBJ2-6,TRBV5-5,-,15,TGTGCCAGCAGCTTGGACAGTTCTGGGGCCAACGTCCTGACTTTC,CASSLDSSGANVLTF
few,TRBJ2-7,TRBV18,-,12,TGTGCCAGCTCAGTCCTCCCCTACGAGCAGTACTTC,CASSVLPYEQYF
-,TRBJ1-1,TRBV6-5,TRBD1,15,TGTGCCAGCACCCCCGGAGGACAGGGAATAACTGAAGCTTTCTTT,CASTPGGQGITEAFF
few,TRBJ2-1,TRBV9,TRBD1,14,TGTGCCAGCAGCGGGACAGGGGGCAATAATGAGCAGTTCTTC,CASSGTGGNNEQFF
-,TRBJ1-5,TRBV28,-,14,TGTGCCAGCAGTTTAGGGCAGGCCCGTCAGCCCCAGCATTTT,CASSLGQARQPQHF
-,TRBJ2-1,TRBV6-6,TRBD2,16,TGTGCCAGCAGTTCCGATTTTAGCGGGAGATACAATGAGCAGTTCTTC,CASSSDFSGRYNEQFF
-,TRBJ2-7,TRBV5-4,-,13,TGTGCCAGCAGCTTGGGCACAACCTACGAGCAGTACTTC,CASSLGTTYEQYF
-,TRBJ2-7,TRBV7-3,TRBD1,13,TGTGCCAGCAGCAAGACAGGGGAGAATGAGCAGTACTTC,CASSKTGENEQYF
few,TRBJ2-2,TRBV29-1,-,17,TGCAGCGTTGAAGTCGGGCAGGGTATTACGAGCACCGGGGAGCTGTTTTTT,CSVEVGQGITSTGELFF
-,TRBJ1-2,TRBV30,-,14,TGTGCCTGGAGTCGACCAGGGCGATCCGATGGCTACACCTTC,CAWSRPGRSDGYTF
many,TRBJ2-1,TRBV7-9,-,13,TGTGCCAGCAGCTTAGACTCTTACAATGAGCAGTTCTTC,CASSLDSYNEQFF
-,TRBJ1-6,TRBV11-3,-,13,TGTGCCAGCAGCTTAGACCCGGGGACACCCCTCCACTTT,CASSLDPGTPLHF
-,TRBJ2-4,TRBV5-6,-,16,TGTGCCAGCAGCTTGGTCAGTTCCTTAGCCAAAAACATTCAGTACTTC,CASSLVSSLAKNIQYF
-,TRBJ2-1,TRBV9,-,14,TGTGCCAGCAGCGCCTGGGAGCGGGCGAGTGAGCAGTTCTTC,CASSAWERASEQFF
once,TRBJ1-6,TRBV5-6,-,15,TGTGCCAGCAGCTGGCGGGCCAGGCCAAATTCACCCCTCCACTTT,CASSWRARPNSPLHF